Following are 5 T cell receptor beta chains from one sample sequenced in a study of cytotoxic CD8 clonotypes in ibrutinib-treated CLL. TCRdb's table, derived via immunoSEQ multiplex PCR, lists solely in-frame clones and lacks some. The data contain about 50,000 clones, around 78% of them singletons. The sequenced sample was PBMCs, obtained after 24 months of ibrutinib treatment. The receptors were sampled from a human donor with chronic lymphocytic leukemia.

The CDR3 loop is CASTPPGGFTEAFF. CDR3 in DNA: TGTGCCAGCACCCCCCCGGGAGGGTTCACTGAAGCTTTCTTT. V usage is TRBV6-5 and J usage is TRBJ1-1; D is undetermined. V was clipped by 7 bases and J by 4 bases, with 16 bases between them. The CDR3 has 14 amino acids. From germline, CDR1 is MNHEY and CDR2 SVGAGI.

The V gene is TRBV29-1, the J gene TRBJ2-5, with 7 bases identical to TRBD1. The CDR3 is made up of 12 amino acids. Germline loops: CDR1 SQVTM, CDR2 ANQGSEA. V gave up 7 bases and J gave up 1 base; unmatched junction bases: 3. CDR3 sequence reads: CSADRAQETQYF. The CDR3 nucleotides read TGCAGCGCCGACAGGGCCCAAGAGACCCAGTACTTC.

Written as DNA, the CDR3 is TGTGCCTGGAGCTCAGACACTGAAGCTTTCTTT. Its protein product is CAWSSDTEAFF. The chain carries TRBV30 and TRBJ1-1; D not certain. The V end lost 3 bases, the J end lost 3 bases, and 5 bases lay between the germline ends. The CDR3 has 11 amino acids. From germline, CDR1 is GTSNPN and CDR2 SVGIG (reference sequence).

This clone was seen a single time. The V and J genes are TRBV7-2 and TRBJ2-3, with 7 positions matching TRBD2. V lost 5 bases to trimming and J lost 4 bases; unmatched junction nucleotides: 0. The germline V gene has CDR1 SGHTA and CDR2 FQGNSA. The CDR3 contains 12 residues. The CDR3 is CASSGLADTQYF. Here the CDR3 DNA reads TGTGCCAGCAGCGGACTAGCAGATACGCAGTATTTT.

The chain carries TRBV11-3 and TRBJ2-7; TRBD2 matches at 10 bases. In germline, CDR1 is SGHNT, CDR2 YENEEA. With V trimmed by 3 bases and J by 5 bases, 10 bases remained unmatched. The CDR3 length is 16 residues. CDR3 amino acids: CASSLDGASGSHEQYF. For the CDR3, the DNA is TGTGCCAGCAGCTTGGATGGAGCTAGCGGGAGTCACGAGCAGTACTTC.